This is a list of T cell receptor beta chains from one sample in a study of cytomegalovirus exposure and HLA in healthy donors. TCRdb keeps only in-frame clones here, not all; method: immunoSEQ multiplex PCR. The sample consists of about 200,000 clones, approximately 80% of them appearing once. Sequencing used PBMCs. Every receptor here comes from a boy aged 2 to 10 in good health and CMV-seronegative. Each CDR3 is given with its conserved first and last residue. Fields, in order: CDR3 protein, CDR3 DNA, J gene, V gene, clone size, D gene. A D gene is named only where the DNA matches it firmly. Clone size is shown for a subset of rows, as once, few, many or a class of expanded clone.

CASSLGTGQETQYF,TGTGCCAGCAGCTTGGGGACTGGACAAGAGACCCAGTACTTC,TRBJ2-5,TRBV7-3,-,-
CASSRAYEQYF,TGTGCCAGCAGCCGAGCCTACGAGCAGTACTTC,TRBJ2-7,TRBV14,-,-
CACTPDRNTEAFF,TGTGCCTGTACCCCCGACAGGAACACTGAAGCTTTCTTT,TRBJ1-1,TRBV30,-,-
CASSPGGPDTQYF,TGTGCCAGCAGCCCAGGGGGCCCAGATACGCAGTATTTT,TRBJ2-3,TRBV7-9,-,TRBD1
CASSFPQGAYNEQFF,TGTGCCAGCAGTTTCCCCCAGGGGGCCTACAATGAGCAGTTCTTC,TRBJ2-1,TRBV27,once,TRBD1
CASVSGGYNEQFF,TGTGCCAGCGTTAGCGGGGGATACAATGAACAGTTCTTC,TRBJ2-1,TRBV7-6,-,TRBD2
CASRMVEGTEAFF,TGTGCCAGCAGAATGGTTGAGGGCACTGAAGCTTTCTTT,TRBJ1-1,TRBV25-1,few,-
CAWSKGSGGYDTQYF,TGTGCCTGGAGTAAAGGGAGCGGGGGATATGATACGCAGTATTTT,TRBJ2-3,TRBV30,-,TRBD2
CASSSVTRDRGQVEAFF,TGTGCCAGCAGTTCGGTAACCCGGGACAGGGGGCAAGTTGAAGCTTTCTTT,TRBJ1-1,TRBV27,-,TRBD1
CASSQGPLEAFF,TGTGCCAGCAGTCAGGGGCCCCTTGAAGCTTTCTTT,TRBJ1-1,TRBV28,-,-
CAQGRGPGRSQYF,TGTGCCCAAGGGCGGGGGCCGGGAAGGTCCCAGTACTTC,TRBJ2-5,TRBV2,-,-
CASRPTGADGYTF,TGTGCCAGCAGGCCAACAGGGGCAGATGGCTACACCTTC,TRBJ1-2,TRBV9,-,TRBD1
CASSPLPSGVVETQYF,TGTGCCAGCAGCCCCCTCCCTAGCGGGGTTGTGGAGACCCAGTACTTC,TRBJ2-5,TRBV11-2,-,TRBD2
CASSPRGGGAASTDTQYF,TGTGCCAGCAGCCCCCGAGGGGGGGGTGCAGCTAGCACAGATACGCAGTATTTT,TRBJ2-3,TRBV7-3,-,-
CASSPRGETTEAFF,TGTGCCAGCTCACCACGGGGGGAGACCACTGAAGCTTTCTTT,TRBJ1-1,TRBV18,-,-
CSVEGAGSGTDTQYF,TGCAGCGTTGAAGGGGCCGGATCCGGCACAGATACGCAGTATTTT,TRBJ2-3,TRBV29-1,-,-
CASSTRGTTNEKLFF,TGTGCCAGCAGCACGAGGGGGACAACTAATGAAAAACTGTTTTTT,TRBJ1-4,TRBV5-6,-,-
CASSLPRGADTQYF,TGTGCCAGCAGCTTGCCCCGGGGGGCAGATACGCAGTATTTT,TRBJ2-3,TRBV5-4,-,TRBD2
CASSVEASGGTLNEQFF,TGTGCCAGCAGCGTAGAGGCTAGCGGGGGGACTCTTAATGAGCAGTTCTTC,TRBJ2-1,TRBV9,-,TRBD2
CASSIEAREKLFF,TGTGCCAGTAGTATAGAGGCCCGCGAAAAACTGTTTTTT,TRBJ1-4,TRBV19,-,-
CASSLGGNSYEQYF,TGCGCCAGCAGCTTGGGTGGCAACTCCTACGAGCAGTACTTC,TRBJ2-7,TRBV5-1,-,-
CRDRGPSGSSYNEQFF,TGCCGGGACAGGGGCCCAAGCGGGAGCTCCTACAATGAGCAGTTCTTC,TRBJ2-1,TRBV21-1,-,-
CAWSVRSGDGYTF,TGTGCCTGGAGTGTTCGATCGGGGGATGGCTACACCTTC,TRBJ1-2,TRBV30,-,-
CASSPQGADTQYF,TGTGCCAGCAGCCCCCAAGGGGCAGATACGCAGTATTTT,TRBJ2-3,TRBV11-3,-,-
CAADQTGMNNEQFF,TGTGCCGCCGATCAAACAGGGATGAACAATGAGCAGTTCTTC,TRBJ2-1,TRBV6-6,-,-
CATSRGTSSGNEQFF,TGTGCCACCAGCAGAGGGACTAGCTCCGGGAATGAGCAGTTCTTC,TRBJ2-1,TRBV15,-,TRBD2
CASSDTAGPLYEQYF,TGTGCCAGCAGTGACACGGCAGGGCCCCTGTACGAGCAGTACTTC,TRBJ2-7,TRBV6-4,-,-
CAISAGDRVSDEQYF,TGTGCCATCAGTGCGGGGGACAGGGTCTCCGACGAGCAGTACTTC,TRBJ2-7,TRBV10-3,-,TRBD1
CASSRGQGRTDTQYF,TGCGCCAGCAGCCGGGGACAGGGGAGAACAGATACGCAGTATTTT,TRBJ2-3,TRBV5-1,-,TRBD1
CATSRVLGGRGDTQYF,TGTGCCACCAGCAGAGTTTTGGGGGGGCGGGGAGATACGCAGTATTTT,TRBJ2-3,TRBV15,-,-
CASSGPGQGTYEQYF,TGTGCCAGCAGTGGCCCGGGACAGGGGACCTACGAGCAGTACTTC,TRBJ2-7,TRBV6-1,once,TRBD1
CASSPKTSGLYNEQFF,TGTGCCAGCAGCCCAAAGACTAGCGGCCTATACAATGAGCAGTTCTTC,TRBJ2-1,TRBV11-2,once,TRBD2
CASSIGATGELFF,TGTGCCAGTAGTATCGGAGCGACCGGGGAGCTGTTTTTT,TRBJ2-2,TRBV19,-,-
CASSLRAGGYNEQFF,TGTGCCAGCAGTTTAAGGGCGGGGGGCTACAATGAGCAGTTCTTC,TRBJ2-1,TRBV27,-,TRBD2
CASTIDRANTEAFF,TGTGCCAGCACCATTGACAGGGCGAACACTGAAGCTTTCTTT,TRBJ1-1,TRBV2,few,TRBD1
CASSLGGQGARNEQFF,TGTGCCAGCAGTTTAGGGGGACAGGGGGCGCGGAATGAGCAGTTCTTC,TRBJ2-1,TRBV28,-,TRBD1
CASSFGAGGPNQPQHF,TGCGCCAGCAGCTTTGGGGCAGGGGGCCCTAATCAGCCCCAGCATTTT,TRBJ1-5,TRBV5-1,-,TRBD1
CASGLEGGTEAFF,TGTGCCAGCGGGCTCGAGGGAGGCACTGAAGCTTTCTTT,TRBJ1-1,TRBV13,-,-
CASSATTGDTGELFF,TGTGCCAGCAGCGCCACCACAGGGGACACCGGGGAGCTGTTTTTT,TRBJ2-2,TRBV6-1,-,TRBD1
CASSQDEGGSIYYNEQFF,TGCGCCAGCAGCCAAGATGAGGGCGGGAGTATTTACTACAATGAGCAGTTCTTC,TRBJ2-1,TRBV4-1,-,TRBD2
CASSETGQGGTEAFF,TGTGCCAGCAGTGAAACCGGACAGGGGGGAACTGAAGCTTTCTTT,TRBJ1-1,TRBV6-1,-,TRBD1
CAWRPRGNTGELFF,TGTGCCTGGAGGCCCAGGGGGAACACCGGGGAGCTGTTTTTT,TRBJ2-2,TRBV30,-,-
CASSSQVDTKGEQYF,TGTGCCAGCAGCTCCCAGGTGGATACAAAGGGGGAGCAGTACTTC,TRBJ2-7,TRBV7-9,-,-
CASSLEMGNERYTDTQYF,TGTGCCAGCAGCTTAGAGATGGGAAACGAGCGGTACACAGATACGCAGTATTTT,TRBJ2-3,TRBV7-6,-,-
CASSSEGRVQYF,TGTGCCAGCAGCTCGGAGGGGAGGGTGCAGTACTTC,TRBJ2-7,TRBV9,-,TRBD2
CASSYGGSGELFF,TGTGCCAGCAGTTACGGCGGATCCGGGGAGCTGTTTTTT,TRBJ2-2,TRBV6-6,few,-
CASSLGGAQETQYF,TGTGCCAGCAGCTTAGGCGGGGCTCAAGAGACCCAGTACTTC,TRBJ2-5,TRBV5-5,-,-